These 20 T cell receptor beta chains were all obtained from the same sample, sequenced in a study of blood T cell repertoires in COVID-19. This table comes from immunoSEQ multiplex PCR, and its TCRdb copy is limited to in-frame clones, with some not included. Of 250,000 to 350,000 clones listed, 90% were seen once; the top ten hold roughly 2.6%. The specimen sequenced was PBMCs or T cells enriched from blood (not recorded which). Every receptor here comes from a man in his 60s who had recovered from COVID-19.

The chain couples TRBV7-9 to TRBJ1-1; unclear D gene. V gave up 2 bases and J gave up 11 bases, with 6 bases separating them. The germline V gene has CDR1 SEHNR and CDR2 FQNEAQ (reference sequence). This CDR3 spans 10 amino acids. In DNA form, the CDR3 reads TGTGCCAGCAGCTTATTTCAGGCTTTCTTT. It codes for CASSLFQAFF.

The gene calls are TRBV6-5 and TRBJ1-6, with no clear D. The CDR3 runs 15 residues. The germline V gene encodes CDR1 MNHEY and CDR2 SVGAGI. Trimming left V 10 bases short and J 7 bases short, with 20 bases between. This chain's CDR3 is CATPAAEDLNSPLHF. The DNA of the CDR3 is TGTGCCACCCCAGCGGCAGAGGACTTAAATTCACCCCTCCACTTT.

This sequence joins TRBV3-1 (or the pseudogene TRBV3-2) and TRBJ2-7, with D possibly matching TRBD1 (5 bases). Trimming shortened V by 3 bases and J by 7 bases, and 13 bases separated the two germline ends. Per the germline V gene, CDR1 is LGHDT and CDR2 is YNNKEL (reference sequence). This CDR3 is built from 13 residues. The CDR3 DNA reads TGTGCCAGCAGCCATCGGGCCGCAGGGGAGCAGTACTTC. Its protein product is CASSHRAAGEQYF.

The chain joins TRBV3-1 (or the pseudogene TRBV3-2) to TRBJ2-7, with a possible D match to TRBD2 (6 bases). Per germline, CDR1 LGHDT and CDR2 YNNKEL (reference sequence). V gave up 4 bases and J gave up 4 bases, with 14 bases separating them. CDR3 size: 14 residues. CDR3 residues: CASSRRGSDYEQYF. The CDR3 nucleotides read TGTGCCAGCAGCCGGCGGGGTTCGGATTACGAGCAGTACTTC.

The CDR3 spells CASRPGQGTDTQYF. Here the CDR3 DNA reads TGTGCCAGTCGACCGGGACAGGGAACAGATACGCAGTATTTT. The genes are TRBV2 and TRBJ2-3; 9 bases map to TRBD1. Losses at the gene ends were 9 bases for V and 3 bases for J; bases not matched to a gene: 7. Germline-derived CDR1 and CDR2 are SNHLY and FYNNEI. The length of the CDR3 is 14 residues.

The chain employs TRBV5-6 and TRBJ2-7; D may be TRBD2 (6 bases). V lost 1 base and J lost 3, with 11 bases in between. The CDR3 contains 14 residues. The germline gives CDR1 SGHDT, CDR2 YYEEEE. The CDR3 here is CASSLWGLDYEQYF. CDR3 DNA sequence: TGTGCCAGCAGCTTGTGGGGACTGGACTACGAGCAGTACTTC.

The chain links TRBV6-5 to TRBJ2-5; D is possibly TRBD2 (5 bases). This CDR3 comprises 12 residues. Germline CDR1 is MNHEY and CDR2 is SVGAGI. The V end lost 9 bases, the J end lost 5 bases, and 13 bases lay between the germline ends. CDR3 nucleotides: TGTGCCAGTACTAGTTCGTGGGAGACCCAGTACTTC. Its translation is CASTSSWETQYF.

In DNA form, the CDR3 reads TGTGCCTGGACGAAGACTAGTTTGATCTACAATGAGCAGTTCTTC. It codes for CAWTKTSLIYNEQFF. The chain combines TRBV30 with TRBJ2-1, with D maybe TRBD2 (6 bases). The CDR3 contains 15 residues. CDR1 GTSNPN and CDR2 SVGIG come from the germline V gene (reference sequence). V was shortened by 4 bases and J by 3 bases, with 16 bases between the two germline ends.

The rearrangement links TRBV5-1 to TRBJ2-3; D remains ambiguous. Per the germline V gene, CDR1 is SGHRS and CDR2 is YFSETQ. This CDR3 is built from 13 residues. Trimming left V 4 bases short and J 3 bases short, with 9 bases between. The CDR3 region has the DNA TGCGCCAGCAGCGCCCGGTGGACAGATACGCAGTATTTT. Protein sequence: CASSARWTDTQYF.

The chain combines TRBV24-1 with TRBJ1-2; the D gene is possibly TRBD1 (6 bases). This CDR3 spans 12 amino acids. With 4 bases removed from V and 4 bases from J, the gap between germline ends came to 6 bases. CDR1 and CDR2 from the germline V gene are KGHDR and SFDVKD. The CDR3 DNA is TGTGCCACCAGTGAACAGGGCTATGGCTACACCTTC. It yields the protein CATSEQGYGYTF.

The chain has TRBV5-1 and TRBJ1-1, with D possibly matching TRBD1 (5 bases). The germline gives CDR1 SGHRS, CDR2 YFSETQ. This CDR3 is 14 amino acids long. Trimming removed 5 bases at V and 1 base at J, with 12 bases between. The CDR3 loop is CASSRQTGNTEAFF. The CDR3 DNA sequence: TGCGCCAGCAGTCGCCAAACAGGGAACACTGAAGCTTTCTTT.

The chain couples TRBV27 to TRBJ2-7; TRBD1 matches at 8 bases. Trimming removed 8 bases from V and 6 bases from J; junction bases left unmatched: 12. The CDR3 is 14 amino acids. CDR1 and CDR2 from the germline V gene are MNHEY and SMNVEV (reference sequence). DNA for the CDR3: TGTGCCAGCGCCCCCTGGACAGGGTCATCCGAGCAGTACTTC. As protein: CASAPWTGSSEQYF.

The CDR3 here is CASSASQGATGGYTF. In DNA form, the CDR3 reads TGCGCCAGCAGCGCCTCACAGGGGGCGACGGGTGGCTACACCTTC. This chain uses TRBV5-1 with TRBJ1-2, with 9 bases that match TRBD1. The junction had 11 bases not matched to a gene; V was cut back by 4 bases and J by 7 bases. The CDR3 spans 15 residues. In germline, CDR1 is SGHRS, CDR2 YFSETQ.

This clone was seen once. V usage is TRBV2 and J usage is TRBJ2-1; 10 nucleotides align to TRBD2. The germline V gene encodes CDR1 SNHLY and CDR2 FYNNEI. The V gene end was trimmed by 2 bases and the J gene end by 4 bases; junction bases not matched to a gene: 2. The CDR3 covers 15 residues. The CDR3 loop is CASSELTSGYNEQFF. CDR3 nucleotide sequence: TGTGCCAGCAGTGAATTGACTAGCGGGTACAATGAGCAGTTCTTC.

This chain uses TRBV6-5 with TRBJ2-1; the match to TRBD2 covers 8 bases. V trimming: 7 bases; J trimming: 4 bases; junction bases outside the gene matches: 3. Germline CDR1 reads MNHEY; CDR2 reads SVGAGI. This CDR3 has 13 amino acids. The CDR3 DNA is TGTGCCAGCAATGGACTAGCTTACAATGAGCAGTTCTTC. It encodes CASNGLAYNEQFF.

This chain connects TRBV15 to TRBJ2-1; no definite D call. The CDR3 sequence is 14 residues long. Germline CDR1 reads LNHNV; CDR2 reads YYDKDF (reference sequence). V was clipped by 4 bases and J by 5 bases, with 12 bases between them. CDR3 in amino acids: CATSTNRENNEQFF. CDR3 DNA: TGTGCCACCAGCACCAACAGAGAAAACAATGAGCAGTTCTTC.

DNA for the CDR3: TGCGCCAGCAGCCACCCACAGGGCTCTGGGGCCAACGTCCTGACTTTC. This gives the protein CASSHPQGSGANVLTF. The J gene is TRBJ2-6, the V gene TRBV4-3; tentative D call: TRBD1 (6 bases). CDR1 is LGHNA and CDR2 is YSLEER in the germline V gene. This CDR3 has 16 residues. The V end was cut by 3 bases, the J end by 0 bases, with 9 bases between.

The genes are TRBV5-4 and TRBJ2-2; the D is unclear. V lost 2 bases to trimming and J lost 3 bases, with 8 bases between them. The CDR3 totals 14 residues. The V gene's germline CDR1 is SGHNT and CDR2 YYREEE (reference sequence). This CDR3 is CASSFGLDTGELFF. In DNA form, the CDR3 reads TGTGCCAGCAGCTTCGGGTTAGACACCGGGGAGCTGTTTTTT. The full variable domain, completed using reference TRBV5-4 and TRBJ2-2, is ETGVTQSPTHLIKTRGQQVTLRCSSQSGHNTVSWYQQALGQGPQFIFQYYREEENGRGNFPPRFSGLQFPNYSSELNVNALELDDSALYLCASSFGLDTGELFFGEGSRLTVL.

The chain is built from TRBV7-8 and TRBJ1-1; perhaps TRBD1 as D (5 bases). The CDR3 is 15 residues long. CDR1 SGHVS and CDR2 FQNEAQ come from the germline V gene. The V end was cut by 1 base, the J end by 0 bases, with 9 bases between. As DNA, the CDR3 is TGTGCCAGCAGCTTAGAGAGCAGGGTGAACACTGAAGCTTTCTTT. Translation: CASSLESRVNTEAFF.

V usage is TRBV24-1 and J usage is TRBJ2-1; the match to TRBD1 covers 9 bases. The CDR3 is 15 amino acids. V lost 1 base and J lost 4; bases outside the gene matches: 1. The germline V gene encodes CDR1 KGHDR and CDR2 SFDVKD. Here the CDR3 DNA reads TGTGCCACCAGTGATTTAGGGACAGGGTACAATGAGCAGTTCTTC. It yields the protein CATSDLGTGYNEQFF.